Presented here are 4 T cell receptor beta chains from one specimen sequenced in a study of tumor-infiltrating lymphocytes in oesophageal squamous cell carcinoma. TCRdb reprocessed the PCR reads via MiXCR and lists one record per CDR3 protein. The table has almost 20,000 distinct CDR3 sequences, almost 40% seen once. Source material: blood. These TCRs come from a male donor with esophageal squamous cell carcinoma.

This chain uses TRBV15 with TRBJ2-1; 8 nucleotides align to TRBD1. The closer fit of TRBJ2-7 to the DNA end suggests the J call may be wrong. The CDR3 contains 16 residues. CDR1 and CDR2 (germline): LNHNV, YYDKDF (reference sequence). The CDR3 loop is CATSRPPGQDFYEQYF. As DNA, the CDR3 is TGTGCCACCAGCAGACCACCGGGACAGGATTTCTACGAGCAGTACTTC.

This clonotype was seen many times. The chain couples TRBV10-3 to TRBJ2-3, with D perhaps matching TRBD1 (6 bases). The CDR3 extends over 14 amino acids. With 2 bases removed from V and 5 bases from J, the gap between germline ends came to 11 bases. CDR1 and CDR2 (germline): ENHRY, SYGVKD. The CDR3 region is CAISEGDKVDTQYF. CDR3 DNA sequence: TGTGCCATCAGTGAGGGGGACAAGGTAGATACGCAGTATTTT.

This chain connects TRBV12-3 or TRBV12-4 to TRBJ2-6; 9 bases agree with TRBD1. TRBJ2-7 matches the DNA end more closely, so the J call is doubtful. The CDR3 spans 17 residues. The CDR3 here is CASSPNAGTGRIYEQYF. Written as DNA, the CDR3 is TGTGCCAGCAGTCCGAATGCCGGGACAGGGAGAATCTACGAGCAGTACTTC.

This clonotype has just a few counts. The CDR3 spells CASSKGQSYEQYF. The CDR3 DNA sequence: TGTGCCAGCAGCAAAGGACAGTCCTACGAGCAGTACTTC. The chain carries TRBV5-3 and TRBJ2-7; weak D call: TRBD1 (6 bases). TRBV5-3 has ORF status, its function being uncertain. The CDR3 has 13 amino acids. V dropped 8 bases and J dropped 1 base, with 13 bases sitting between them.